This T cell receptor (beta chain) was profiled in a study of T cell responses to AZD1222 COVID-19 vaccine. Clones were sequenced by immunoSEQ multiplex PCR, and TCRdb holds only the in-frame ones, with some missing. The sample carries 150,000 to 200,000 clones, just over 90% recorded once. V dropped 1 base and J dropped 1; count of bases not matched to a gene: 4. From germline, CDR1 is SGHDT and CDR2 YYEEEE. The CDR3 runs 16 residues. The receptor was isolated from an adult in good health. The specimen comprised peripheral blood, sampled on day 0 of AZD1222 vaccination. The rearrangement links TRBV5-6 to TRBJ2-1; TRBD2 aligns across 8 bases. The CDR3 region is CASSLPSGRSYNEQFF. For the CDR3, the DNA is TGTGCCAGCAGCTTGCCTAGCGGGCGGTCCTACAATGAGCAGTTCTTC.